These T cell receptor beta chains were read from a single sample in a study of cytomegalovirus exposure and HLA in healthy donors. TCRdb keeps only in-frame clones here, not all; method: immunoSEQ multiplex PCR. The table includes about 150,000 clones, around three quarters detected once. Sequencing used PBMCs. All receptors derive from a man between 35 and 55 years old in good health and CMV-seropositive. Each CDR3 is given with its conserved first and last residue. The D gene is left open where the match is weak. The size entry is marked missing in some rows and otherwise reads once, few, many or a size class.

d_call,j_call,v_call,clone_size,cdr3_nt,cdr3_aa
TRBD1,TRBJ1-4,TRBV10-2,.,TGCGCCAGCAGGAGGACAGGGGGCGCGACTAATGAAAAACTGTTTTTT,CASRRTGGATNEKLFF
.,TRBJ1-1,TRBV7-9,once,TGTGCCAGCAGCCCTCCGTACACGACTCTAAATTCGAACACTGAAGCTTTCTTT,CASSPPYTTLNSNTEAFF
.,TRBJ2-2,TRBV4-1,.,TGCGCCAGCAGCCAGCTCGACAGGAACGCCGGGGAGCTGTTTTTT,CASSQLDRNAGELFF
.,TRBJ1-1,TRBV12-5,once,TGTGCTAGTGGTTTGGAAGGGGTCGCTGAAGCTTTCTTT,CASGLEGVAEAFF
.,TRBJ1-4,TRBV11-2,.,TGTGCCAGCAGCTTAGGTTCCGGGGGTAATGAAAAACTGTTTTTT,CASSLGSGGNEKLFF
.,TRBJ2-2,TRBV18,.,TGTGCCAGCTCACCTGGGCGTAACACCGGGGAGCTGTTTTTT,CASSPGRNTGELFF
.,TRBJ2-5,TRBV7-8,.,TGTGCCAGCAGCTTAGAGGGGGCGGGGGGAGAGACCCAGTACTTC,CASSLEGAGGETQYF
TRBD1,TRBJ1-5,TRBV6-5,.,TGTGCCAGCAGTTCTCAGGACAGGGAGGATCAGCCCCAGCATTTT,CASSSQDREDQPQHF
TRBD2,TRBJ2-7,TRBV7-3,.,TGTGCCAGCAGCGTAACTAGCGGGAGCTCCTACGAGCAGTACTTC,CASSVTSGSSYEQYF
.,TRBJ1-3,TRBV12-5,.,TGTGCTAGTGGTTTGGGGACAGCTGGAAACACCATATATTTT,CASGLGTAGNTIYF
TRBD1,TRBJ1-6,TRBV15,.,TGTGCCACCGGAAAGACAGGGTGGGGGAATTCACCCCTCCACTTT,CATGKTGWGNSPLHF
TRBD2,TRBJ2-1,TRBV2,.,TGTGCCAGCAGTGATATTCTAGCGGGGCTAGGTGAGCAGTTCTTC,CASSDILAGLGEQFF
.,TRBJ2-4,TRBV7-3,once,TGTGCCAGCAGCTTGACAGGAGCCAAAAACATTCAGTACTTC,CASSLTGAKNIQYF
.,TRBJ2-1,TRBV11-1,few,TGTGCCAGCAGCGTCTCTGCTAGCTCCTACAATGAGCAGTTCTTC,CASSVSASSYNEQFF
TRBD2,TRBJ2-1,TRBV7-6,.,TGTGCCAGCAGCTGGGCCGGGACTAGCGGACTTAACTCCTACAATGAGCAGTTCTTC,CASSWAGTSGLNSYNEQFF
.,TRBJ1-5,TRBV19,.,TGTGCCAGTATAGGGACCGGGGGTAGCAATCAGCCCCAGCATTTT,CASIGTGGSNQPQHF
TRBD2,TRBJ2-2,TRBV6-5,.,TGTGCCAGCAGCTTAGCGGGAATGGGCACCGGGGAGCTGTTTTTT,CASSLAGMGTGELFF
.,TRBJ2-7,TRBV9,once,TGTGCCAGCACCCAGACACCCGACTCCTACGAGCAGTACTTC,CASTQTPDSYEQYF
TRBD1,TRBJ2-2,TRBV12-5,.,TGTGCTAGTGGTTTGAGGACAGGGGACAACACCGGGGAGCTGTTTTTT,CASGLRTGDNTGELFF
.,TRBJ1-2,TRBV7-3,.,TGTGCCAGCAGCTTATACAACGTTGACTATGGCTACACCTTC,CASSLYNVDYGYTF
.,TRBJ2-7,TRBV6-5,.,TGTGCCAGCTCCCCGCCAGGGGCCTACGAGCAGTACTTC,CASSPPGAYEQYF
TRBD2,TRBJ2-1,TRBV5-1,.,TGCGCCAGCAGCTCAGCGGGAGGGTACAATGAGCAGTTCTTC,CASSSAGGYNEQFF
TRBD1,TRBJ2-3,TRBV29-1,.,TGCAGCGGGACAGGGGGGGATACGCAGTATTTT,CSGTGGDTQYF
TRBD2,TRBJ2-1,TRBV7-2,.,TGTGCCAGCAGCTCCATGACTAGCGGTGCCTACAATGAGCAGTTCTTC,CASSSMTSGAYNEQFF
TRBD1,TRBJ1-3,TRBV7-8,.,TGTGCCAGCAGCTTAGGCGGGGACAGCTCTGGACACACCATATATTTT,CASSLGGDSSGHTIYF
.,TRBJ2-2,TRBV5-1,once,TGCGCCAGCAGCTTCCCGGGAGTAGGCACCGGGGAGCTGTTTTTT,CASSFPGVGTGELFF
TRBD1,TRBJ2-7,TRBV18,.,TGTGCCAGCTCACCGGCCGGACAGGGAAGGCACGAGCAGTACTTC,CASSPAGQGRHEQYF
.,TRBJ1-5,TRBV11-2,.,TGTGCCAGCAGCCAGCAGGGTCAGCCCCAGCATTTT,CASSQQGQPQHF
.,TRBJ2-1,TRBV11-2,once,TGTGCCAGCAGCTTAGGTAGAAATGAGCAGTTCTTC,CASSLGRNEQFF
.,TRBJ2-2,TRBV14,.,TGTGCCAGCAGCCAACTTACAGGGTGGGCGGACACCGGGGAGCTGTTTTTT,CASSQLTGWADTGELFF
.,TRBJ1-5,TRBV9,few,TGTGCCAGCAGCGTACGGGGGGCGGGTCAGCCCCAGCATTTT,CASSVRGAGQPQHF
.,TRBJ2-5,TRBV15,.,TGTGCCACCAGCACGGGGGGCACGGAGACCCAGTACTTC,CATSTGGTETQYF
.,TRBJ2-7,TRBV20-1,.,TGCAGTGCTTCCCAGGGCGAGCAGTACTTC,CSASQGEQYF
.,TRBJ2-7,TRBV6-5,.,TGTGCCAGCAGTTACGCCAGGGATTCCTACGAGCAGTACTTC,CASSYARDSYEQYF
.,TRBJ2-2,TRBV6-1,.,TGTGCCAGCAGCCTAGAACAGAACACCGGGGAGCTGTTTTTT,CASSLEQNTGELFF
TRBD1,TRBJ1-2,TRBV6-5,few,TGTGCCAGCGGCCTAGGGGGCGGGGAGAACTATGGCTACACCTTC,CASGLGGGENYGYTF
.,TRBJ1-1,TRBV7-9,once,TGTGCCAGCAGCTTGGACACTAACACTGAAGCTTTCTTT,CASSLDTNTEAFF
.,TRBJ1-2,TRBV19,.,TGTGCCAGTAGTATAGGAGTGGGCGCGGGTTATGGCTACACCTTC,CASSIGVGAGYGYTF
TRBD1,TRBJ1-3,TRBV7-6,.,TGTGCCAGCAGCTTATATGGGACAGAAAACACCATATATTTT,CASSLYGTENTIYF
TRBD2,TRBJ2-5,TRBV30,.,TGTGCCTGGAGCGCTGGCCCTGGACTAGCGGGAAGGGAGACCCAGTACTTC,CAWSAGPGLAGRETQYF
TRBD2,TRBJ2-7,TRBV7-2,.,TGTGCCAGCAGCTGGGACGACGGACTAGCGGGAAGGCAGTACTTC,CASSWDDGLAGRQYF
.,TRBJ2-1,TRBV7-3,.,TGTGCCAGCAGCTCCGCAGGGGATGAGCAGTTCTTC,CASSSAGDEQFF
TRBD1,TRBJ1-1,TRBV11-2,.,TGTGCCAGCAGCCACCCGCCGGGACAGGGGAACACTGAAGCTTTCTTT,CASSHPPGQGNTEAFF
.,TRBJ2-7,TRBV6-6,once,TGTGCCAGCAGCCGGCAAAGGGGAAGCGAGCAGTACTTC,CASSRQRGSEQYF
TRBD1,TRBJ2-5,TRBV5-1,.,TGCGCCAGCAGCGTAGACAGGGGGCCCGGGGAGACCCAGTACTTC,CASSVDRGPGETQYF
TRBD2,TRBJ2-7,TRBV5-1,.,TGCGCCAGCAGCACCATCAATTGGCGGGAGGGGACCTACGAGCAGTACTTC,CASSTINWREGTYEQYF
.,TRBJ1-5,TRBV7-9,.,TGTGCCAGCAGCTCGGGACTTCAGCCCCAGCATTTT,CASSSGLQPQHF
.,TRBJ2-5,TRBV18,.,TGTGCCAGCTCACTTTACGACACTCAGGGGGAGACCCAGTACTTC,CASSLYDTQGETQYF